These 9 T cell receptor beta chains were all obtained from the same sample, sequenced in a study of blood T cell repertoires in COVID-19. Sequenced by immunoSEQ multiplex PCR; TCRdb stores in-frame clones only, minus some. There are some 530,000 clones in the sample; 80% to 90% occur only once, and approximately 3% lies in the top ten. Input material: peripheral blood. The source is a human donor in a cohort sampled during active COVID-19.

This chain connects TRBV5-1 to TRBJ1-1, with 7 bases that match TRBD1. After removal of 4 bases from V and 3 bases from J, the junction contained 3 bases not matched to a gene. The CDR3 spans 13 residues. Germline CDR1 SGHRS, CDR2 YFSETQ. In DNA form, the CDR3 reads TGCGCCAGCAGCGCAACAGGGGACACTGAAGCTTTCTTT. Amino acids: CASSATGDTEAFF. The full variable domain, with the rest looked up from reference TRBV5-1 and TRBJ1-1, is KAGVTQTPRYLIKTRGQQVTLSCSPISGHRSVSWYQQTPGQGLQFLFEYFSETQRNKGNFPGRFSGRQFSNSRSEMNVSTLELGDSALYLCASSATGDTEAFFGQGTRLTVV.

The V call is TRBV30, the J call TRBJ1-5; 8 nucleotides line up with TRBD1. With 5 bases clipped from V and 7 bases from J, the junction kept 7 bases outside the gene matches. Per germline, CDR1 GTSNPN and CDR2 SVGIG (reference sequence). The CDR3 covers 13 residues. The CDR3 nucleotides are TGTGCCTGGGCTGACAGGGGCGGCCAGCCCCAGCATTTT. This gives the protein CAWADRGGQPQHF.

The gene calls are TRBV7-3 and TRBJ2-2; 11 bases are a match to TRBD2. CDR3 length: 19 residues. Germline V gene lookup returns CDR1 SGHTA and CDR2 FQGTGA. With 5 bases clipped from V and 5 bases from J, the junction kept 16 bases outside the gene matches. CDR3 region: CASSPPGGVAGGETGELFF. DNA for the CDR3: TGTGCCAGCAGCCCCCCCGGAGGAGTAGCGGGAGGGGAAACCGGGGAGCTGTTTTTT. Drawing the rest from reference TRBV7-3 and TRBJ2-2, the complete variable domain is GAGVSQTPSNKVTEKGKYVELRCDPISGHTALYWYRQSLGQGPEFLIYFQGTGAADDSGLPNDRFFAVRPEGSVSTLKIQRTERGDSAVYLCASSPPGGVAGGETGELFFGEGSRLTVL.

The V and J genes are TRBV10-3 and TRBJ2-2; 11 positions agree with TRBD2. CDR1 is ENHRY and CDR2 is SYGVKD in the germline V gene. This CDR3 comprises 15 residues. The V and J ends lost 3 bases and 6 bases, in that order; junction bases with no gene match: 3. The CDR3: CAISELAGEAGELFF. In nucleotides, the CDR3 is TGTGCCATCAGTGAACTAGCGGGAGAGGCCGGGGAGCTGTTTTTT.

V usage is TRBV30 and J usage is TRBJ2-5, with 9 nucleotides matching TRBD1. CDR1 is GTSNPN, CDR2 SVGIG, per germline (reference sequence). The V gene end was trimmed by 5 bases and the J gene end by 5 bases; junction bases not matched to a gene: 6. The CDR3 has 13 residues. The CDR3 sequence: CAWQTGGTETQYF. The CDR3, as DNA: TGTGCCTGGCAGACAGGGGGTACGGAGACCCAGTACTTC.

The V gene is TRBV20-1, the J gene TRBJ1-1; D unresolved. Trimming stripped 7 bases from V and 4 bases from J, with 10 bases between. CDR3 length: 11 amino acids. CDR1 is DFQATT, CDR2 SNEGSKA, per germline (reference sequence). The CDR3 protein is CSGARGTEAFF. CDR3 nucleotide sequence: TGCAGTGGGGCCCGGGGCACTGAAGCTTTCTTT.

The rearrangement uses TRBV5-1 and TRBJ2-5, with TRBD2 matching 14 bases. Germline CDR1 SGHRS, CDR2 YFSETQ. This CDR3 is 17 amino acids long. V lost 0 bases to trimming and J lost 5 bases; unmatched junction nucleotides: 6. The CDR3 spells CASSLGLAGGGVETQYF. The CDR3 nucleotides are TGCGCCAGCAGCTTGGGACTAGCGGGAGGGGGTGTCGAGACCCAGTACTTC. Complete variable domain (other parts from reference TRBV5-1 and TRBJ2-5): KAGVTQTPRYLIKTRGQQVTLSCSPISGHRSVSWYQQTPGQGLQFLFEYFSETQRNKGNFPGRFSGRQFSNSRSEMNVSTLELGDSALYLCASSLGLAGGGVETQYFGPGTRLLVL.

The rearrangement links TRBV4-1 to TRBJ1-4; a possible D gene is TRBD1 (5 bases). V dropped 3 bases and J dropped 5 bases, with 16 bases sitting between them. Germline V gene lookup returns CDR1 MGHRA and CDR2 YSYEKL. The CDR3 extends over 16 amino acids. CDR3 in amino acids: CASSHLTRRENEKLFF. CDR3 coding DNA: TGCGCCAGCAGCCATCTGACGCGCAGGGAAAATGAAAAACTGTTTTTT.

The chain is built from TRBV11-2 and TRBJ2-1, with a tentative D call TRBD2 (6 bases). V lost 2 bases, J lost 9 bases, and 11 bases lay in between. CDR1 and CDR2 (germline): SGHAT, FQNNGV. CDR3 length: 13 residues. CDR3 nucleotides: TGTGCCAGCAGCTTACAGGGAGGCGGTGAGCAGTTCTTC. This encodes CASSLQGGGEQFF.